The 10 T cell receptor beta chains below come from one sample, sequenced in a study of blood T cell repertoires in COVID-19. Clones were read by immunoSEQ multiplex PCR, and TCRdb kept only the in-frame ones, dropping some. This table has over 200,000 clones, more than 65% appearing once. Sequenced sample: peripheral blood. These receptors were obtained from a man aged 45-65 years with active or convalescent COVID-19.

The V and J genes are TRBV28 and TRBJ1-1; 9 bases align to TRBD1. From germline, CDR1 is MDHEN and CDR2 SYDVKM. Trimming removed 7 bases from V and 3 bases from J; junction bases left unmatched: 9. This CDR3 region has 15 residues. The DNA for the CDR3 is TGTGCCAGCATTTCCTACAGGGGGCCGGACACTGAAGCTTTCTTT. Its translation: CASISYRGPDTEAFF.

The V gene is TRBV30, the J gene TRBJ2-2; no firm D call. Germline lookup yields CDR1 GTSNPN and CDR2 SVGIG (reference sequence). Trimming pared 4 bases from V and 3 bases from J, leaving 21 bases between. The length of the CDR3 is 17 residues. CDR3 DNA: TGTGCCTGGAAACGAAGGCAGGTCCTACCACACACCGGGGAGCTGTTTTTT. Protein product: CAWKRRQVLPHTGELFF.

J is TRBJ2-5 and V is TRBV6-5; D is ambiguous. Germline V CDR1 and CDR2: MNHEY, SVGAGI. V dropped 5 bases and J dropped 5 bases, with 6 bases sitting between them. The CDR3 has 11 amino acids. CDR3 region: CASSTQETQYF. CDR3 sequence (DNA): TGTGCCAGCAGTACACAGGAGACCCAGTACTTC.

The J gene is TRBJ1-1, the V gene TRBV11-2; 12 nucleotides align to TRBD1. The CDR3 loop spans 16 amino acids. Unmatched junction bases numbered 9, after V lost 5 bases and J lost 5 bases. CDR1 SGHAT and CDR2 FQNNGV come from the germline V gene. The CDR3 DNA sequence: TGTGCCAGCAGCCCGGCGGGACAGGGGGCGCGGACTGAAGCTTTCTTT. It specifies CASSPAGQGARTEAFF.

This rearrangement joins TRBV2 to TRBJ2-3; 8 bases fit TRBD1. With 8 bases clipped from V and 1 base from J, the junction kept 5 bases outside the gene matches. The CDR3 totals 14 residues. Germline V gene data show CDR1 as SNHLY and CDR2 as FYNNEI. The CDR3, as DNA: TGTGCCAGCGGACAGGGAGCCCGCACAGATACGCAGTATTTT. Protein product: CASGQGARTDTQYF.

The chain has TRBV7-2 and TRBJ1-5, with a tentative D call TRBD1 (6 bases). The CDR3 totals 16 residues. CDR1 and CDR2 (germline): SGHTA, FQGNSA. With 2 bases removed from V and 5 bases from J, the gap between germline ends came to 16 bases. As DNA, the CDR3 is TGTGCCAGCAGCTTACGGGACACTCTCCTCGATCAGCCCCAGCATTTT. Encoded protein: CASSLRDTLLDQPQHF.

V is TRBV3-1 (or the pseudogene TRBV3-2) and J is TRBJ2-2; 7 bases agree with TRBD1. The CDR3 consists of 18 residues. Unmatched junction bases numbered 15, after V lost 4 bases and J lost 4 bases. CDR1 and CDR2 from the germline V gene are LGHDT and YNNKEL (reference sequence). The CDR3: CASSPGGQLVRGTGELFF. In DNA, the CDR3 is TGTGCCAGCAGCCCAGGGGGACAGTTGGTGCGCGGCACCGGGGAGCTGTTTTTT.

V is TRBV7-8 and J is TRBJ1-4; perhaps TRBD1 as D (5 bases). V was shortened by 5 bases and J by 0 bases, with 13 bases between the two germline ends. Per the germline V gene, CDR1 is SGHVS and CDR2 is FQNEAQ. This CDR3 region has 16 residues. The CDR3 loop reads CASSRYSTATNEKLFF. The CDR3 DNA is TGTGCCAGCAGCCGTTACTCGACAGCAACTAATGAAAAACTGTTTTTT.

This clone has only one observation. The J gene is TRBJ2-1, the V gene TRBV7-3; D is ambiguous. This CDR3 is 13 amino acids long. Germline CDR1 reads SGHTA; CDR2 reads FQGTGA. Trimming removed 1 base at V and 7 bases at J, with 8 bases between. CDR3: CASSLRPVNEQFF. As DNA, the CDR3 is TGTGCCAGCAGCTTAAGGCCAGTAAATGAGCAGTTCTTC.

This clone was observed a handful of times. The chain has TRBV25-1 and TRBJ1-2, with TRBD1 matching over 12 bases. J was trimmed by 8 bases and V by 5 bases; bases with no gene match: 9. This CDR3 contains 15 residues. Germline V gene lookup returns CDR1 MGHDK and CDR2 SYGVNS. This chain's CDR3 is CASSPPGQGARGYTF. In DNA, the CDR3 is TGTGCCAGCAGTCCCCCGGGACAGGGGGCAAGGGGCTACACCTTC.